These 2 T cell receptor beta chains were sequenced from one sample in a study of blood T cell repertoires in COVID-19. Measured with immunoSEQ multiplex PCR; TCRdb has only the in-frame clones, and not every one. The data show 130,000 to 150,000 clones, with 84% seen just once and 8.8% held by the top ten. The specimen sequenced was peripheral blood. These receptors were taken from a woman of 80 years or more in a cohort sampled during active or convalescent COVID-19.

The chain carries TRBV9 and TRBJ2-3; D might be TRBD1 (5 bases). This CDR3 is 16 amino acids long. Germline V gene data show CDR1 as SGDLS and CDR2 as YYNGEE. The V end lost 3 bases, the J end lost 2 bases, and 16 bases lay between the germline ends. This CDR3 reads CASSGSQGGDTDTQYF. The CDR3 DNA reads TGTGCCAGCAGCGGATCCCAGGGTGGGGACACAGATACGCAGTATTTT.

The chain carries TRBV2 and TRBJ2-5; weak D call: TRBD1 (5 bases). The CDR3 runs to 16 residues. V lost 0 bases, J lost 2 bases, and 13 bases lay in between. Germline loops: CDR1 SNHLY, CDR2 FYNNEI. In nucleotides, the CDR3 is TGTGCCAGCAGTGAAGCGAATCAGGGTGGGCAAGAGACCCAGTACTTC. Translated: CASSEANQGGQETQYF.